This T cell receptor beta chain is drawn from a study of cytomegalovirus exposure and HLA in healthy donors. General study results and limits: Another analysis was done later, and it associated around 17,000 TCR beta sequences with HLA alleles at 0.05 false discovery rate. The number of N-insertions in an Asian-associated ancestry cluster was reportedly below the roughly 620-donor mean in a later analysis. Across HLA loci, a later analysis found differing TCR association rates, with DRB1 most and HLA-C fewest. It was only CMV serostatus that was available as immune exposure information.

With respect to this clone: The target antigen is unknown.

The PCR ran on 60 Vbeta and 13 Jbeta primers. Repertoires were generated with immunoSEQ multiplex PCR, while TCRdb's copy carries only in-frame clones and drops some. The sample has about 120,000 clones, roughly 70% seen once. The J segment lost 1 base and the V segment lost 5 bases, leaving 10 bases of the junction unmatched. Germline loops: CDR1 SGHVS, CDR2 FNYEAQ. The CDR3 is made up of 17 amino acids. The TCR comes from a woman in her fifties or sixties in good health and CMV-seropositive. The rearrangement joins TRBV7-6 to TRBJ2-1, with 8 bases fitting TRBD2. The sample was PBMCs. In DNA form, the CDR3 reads TGTGCCAGCAGCGCCCACCCCAGCGGGAGTTCCTACAATGAGCAGTTCTTC. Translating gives CASSAHPSGSSYNEQFF.